Below, 27 T cell receptor beta chains from the same sample are listed, as sequenced in a study of memory CD4+ T cells and cytomegalovirus serostatus. The sort gate was single viable CD3+CD4+CD8-CD45RO+ cells for memory CD4+ T cells. Sequencing used immunoSEQ multiplex PCR; TCRdb keeps in-frame clones, though not all of them. The sample records about 62,000 clones, about 78% being singletons. The specimen was memory CD4+ T cells from blood. Receptors originate from an adult in good health and CMV-seropositive.

The sample holds a few counts of this clone. The chain couples TRBV10-3 to TRBJ1-6; D remains ambiguous. Germline assignment: CDR1 ENHRY and CDR2 SYGVKD. This CDR3 region has 16 residues. Trimming cost V 5 bases and J 5 bases, with 16 bases left between them. DNA for the CDR3: TGTGCCATCAGTCCGTCAGGTGGGCAAAATAATTCACCCCTCCACTTT. As protein: CAISPSGGQNNSPLHF.

This clone was counted a single time. The CDR3 DNA reads as TGTGCCAGCAGCTTAGTTAGGGCCGGCTCCTACAATGAGCAGTTCTTC. Residues: CASSLVRAGSYNEQFF. V and J are TRBV7-9 and TRBJ2-1; D remains ambiguous. Germline assignment: CDR1 SEHNR and CDR2 FQNEAQ (reference sequence). V shed 1 base and J shed 0 bases, with 10 bases lying between them. The CDR3 extends over 16 amino acids.

The V gene is TRBV5-4, the J gene TRBJ2-3, with 12 bases that match TRBD2. The ends lost 4 bases at V and 4 bases at J; junction bases unmatched: 4. This CDR3 is 15 amino acids long. CDR1 and CDR2 from the germline V gene are SGHNT and YYREEE (reference sequence). This chain's CDR3 is CASSTASGGADTQYF. The CDR3 region has the DNA TGTGCCAGCAGCACTGCTAGCGGGGGGGCAGATACGCAGTATTTT.

This clone has more than one count but fewer than ten. The rearrangement joins TRBV25-1 to TRBJ1-6; no clear D. The CDR3 loop spans 11 amino acids. V was clipped by 2 bases and J by 14 bases, with 7 bases between them. Germline V gene sequence: CDR1 MGHDK, CDR2 SYGVNS. The CDR3 coding sequence is TGTGCCAGCAGTGAAGGGGAAACCCTCCACTTT. It specifies CASSEGETLHF.

V and J are TRBV5-4 and TRBJ1-2; 11 positions agree with TRBD1. Germline CDR1 reads SGHNT; CDR2 reads YYREEE (reference sequence). The CDR3 consists of 13 residues. The V and J ends lost 3 bases and 9 bases, in that order; junction bases with no gene match: 4. The CDR3 nucleotides are TGTGCCAGCAGCTGGACAGGGGGCAGGAGCTACACCTTC. Translation: CASSWTGGRSYTF.

V and J are TRBV2 and TRBJ2-5; perhaps TRBD1 as D (5 bases). V was cut by 7 bases and J by 5 bases, with 14 bases left in between. This CDR3 has 13 amino acids. CDR1 is SNHLY, CDR2 FYNNEI, per germline. For the CDR3, the DNA is TGTGCCAGCAATAAAGGGGTCGGGGAGACCCAGTACTTC. Amino acid sequence: CASNKGVGETQYF.

This chain connects TRBV19 to TRBJ2-1, with a weak D call TRBD1 (6 bases). The CDR3 spans 16 residues. The ends were cut back, 2 bases at V and 6 bases at J, with 17 bases in the middle. Germline values: CDR1 LNHDA, CDR2 SQIVND (reference sequence). The CDR3 nucleotides are TGTGCCAGTAGTATATGGGACACCAGACGGGCCAATGAGCAGTTCTTC. It yields the protein CASSIWDTRRANEQFF.

The rearrangement joins TRBV7-3 to TRBJ2-5; 13 bases match TRBD2. The ends lost 5 bases at V and 2 bases at J; junction bases unmatched: 8. In germline, CDR1 is SGHTA, CDR2 FQGTGA. The CDR3 length is 17 residues. For the CDR3, the DNA is TGTGCCAGCAGCCGGACTAGCGGGAGCAAGGGACAAGAGACCCAGTACTTC. As protein: CASSRTSGSKGQETQYF.

V usage is TRBV27 and J usage is TRBJ1-2, with D unclear. The CDR3 loop spans 14 amino acids. Trimming removed 1 base at V and 4 bases at J, with 10 bases between. Germline CDR1 is MNHEY and CDR2 is SMNVEV (reference sequence). The DNA of the CDR3 is TGTGCCAGCAGTTTATTTCCCGGATTCTATGGCTACACCTTC. It is translated as CASSLFPGFYGYTF.

This chain uses TRBV2 with TRBJ1-1; D is uncertain. V was shortened by 10 bases and J by 4 bases, with 16 bases between the two germline ends. The germline CDR1 and CDR2 sequences are SNHLY and FYNNEI. CDR3 length: 13 amino acids. CDR3 in amino acids: CAILPRRGTEAFF. The CDR3 nucleotides are TGTGCCATTCTACCCCGGCGGGGCACTGAAGCTTTCTTT.

The CDR3 loop is CASSILLAYEQYF. The CDR3 DNA follows: TGTGCCAGTAGTATTCTTCTGGCCTACGAGCAGTACTTC. The rearrangement uses TRBV19 and TRBJ2-7; no firm D call. Trimming stripped 3 bases from V and 2 bases from J, with 8 bases between. The CDR3 is made up of 13 amino acids. Germline assignment: CDR1 LNHDA and CDR2 SQIVND (reference sequence).

V is TRBV4-1 and J is TRBJ1-2; TRBD1 agrees at 9 bases. The junction had 9 bases not matched to a gene; V was cut back by 4 bases and J by 0 bases. CDR1 and CDR2 (germline): MGHRA, YSYEKL. The CDR3 consists of 17 residues. For the CDR3, the DNA is TGCGCCAGCAGCCTTACAGGGGGCGGCGGATCTAACTATGGCTACACCTTC. Its translation is CASSLTGGGGSNYGYTF.

The gene calls are TRBV4-1 and TRBJ1-4; D is undetermined. The germline V gene has CDR1 MGHRA and CDR2 YSYEKL. Trimming shortened V by 1 base and J by 8 bases, and 14 bases separated the two germline ends. The CDR3 is 15 residues long. Written as DNA, the CDR3 is TGCGCCAGCAGCCAAGGACGTGGAAACCGGGAAAAACTGTTTTTT. Encoded protein: CASSQGRGNREKLFF.

This chain connects TRBV5-8 to TRBJ1-5; no definite D call. CDR1 and CDR2 from the germline V gene are SGHTS and YDEGEE. V lost 6 bases and J lost 3, with 19 bases in between. The CDR3 loop spans 16 amino acids. CDR3 DNA: TGTGCCAGCACCCCGATAGGAACAGCCAACAATCAGCCCCAGCATTTT. It encodes CASTPIGTANNQPQHF.

V gene TRBV2 combines with J gene TRBJ1-4; TRBD1 matches at 9 bases. V gave up 8 bases and J gave up 3 bases; unmatched junction bases: 1. Germline V gives CDR1 SNHLY, CDR2 FYNNEI. The CDR3 has 13 residues. The CDR3 sequence is CASRDRANEKLFF. CDR3 in DNA: TGTGCCAGCCGGGACAGGGCTAATGAAAAACTGTTTTTT.

The chain employs TRBV9 and TRBJ2-3; TRBD2 matches 9 bases. There are 15 residues in the CDR3. The germline V gene has CDR1 SGDLS and CDR2 YYNGEE. V lost 0 bases to trimming and J lost 3 bases; unmatched junction nucleotides: 2. The CDR3 DNA follows: TGTGCCAGCAGCGTAGGTAGCGGGGGTACAGATACGCAGTATTTT. Translated, it gives CASSVGSGGTDTQYF.

The chain links TRBV4-2 to TRBJ1-5; TRBD1 is a possible D gene (6 bases). Between the trimmed V and J ends, which lost 4 bases and 0 bases, there was a span of 13 bases. CDR3 length: 16 amino acids. Germline CDR1 and CDR2: LGHNA and YNFKEQ. The CDR3 DNA follows: TGTGCCAGCAGCCCAGAAGCCAGGGGTAGCAATCAGCCCCAGCATTTT. As protein: CASSPEARGSNQPQHF.

The chain has TRBV19 and TRBJ1-5; 12 bases align to TRBD1. Germline lookup yields CDR1 LNHDA and CDR2 SQIVND (reference sequence). The CDR3 extends over 17 amino acids. V lost 8 bases and J lost 2; bases outside the gene matches: 10. The CDR3 DNA reads as TGTGCCAGTGTAGCTTGGGACAGGGGGCCTGGCAATCAGCCCCAGCATTTT. Encoded protein: CASVAWDRGPGNQPQHF.

This chain uses TRBV4-2 with TRBJ1-1, with D tentatively TRBD1 (5 bases). CDR3 length equals 14 residues. The germline CDR1 and CDR2 sequences are LGHNA and YNFKEQ. Trimming stripped 1 base from V and 5 bases from J, with 11 bases between. The CDR3 loop reads CASSQAQGRTEAFF. The CDR3 DNA reads as TGTGCCAGCAGCCAAGCGCAGGGACGGACTGAAGCTTTCTTT.

There are a few counts of this clone. V gene TRBV7-3 combines with J gene TRBJ2-3; 15 positions agree with TRBD2. The V gene's germline CDR1 is SGHTA and CDR2 FQGTGA. Trimming at V came to 5 bases and at J to 4 bases, leaving 10 bases not matched to a gene. The CDR3 is 18 residues long. The CDR3 nucleotides read TGTGCCAGCAGCCGGTTTCCCGGACTAGCGGGAGGGGCAGATACGCAGTATTTT. Translation gives CASSRFPGLAGGADTQYF.

V and J are TRBV28 and TRBJ2-3, with D tentatively TRBD2 (7 bases). Germline assignment: CDR1 MDHEN and CDR2 SYDVKM. Trimming took off 10 bases at V and 2 bases at J, with 13 bases between the two ends. The length of the CDR3 is 13 residues. CDR3 in DNA: TGTGCCACCAGGGGAGGGAACACAGATACGCAGTATTTT. The encoded protein is CATRGGNTDTQYF.

The chain is built from TRBV4-2 and TRBJ1-1; D may be TRBD1 (6 bases). The CDR3 is made up of 15 amino acids. V dropped 4 bases and J dropped 6 bases, with 18 bases sitting between them. Germline CDR1 and CDR2: LGHNA and YNFKEQ. The CDR3 bases are TGTGCCAGCAGCCCCAATCCCCGGGGGCAAGCTGAAGCTTTCTTT. Residues: CASSPNPRGQAEAFF.

The chain is built from TRBV7-9 and TRBJ1-2; D unclear. Trimming left V 5 bases short and J 2 bases short, with 15 bases between. Germline V lookup: CDR1 SEHNR, CDR2 FQNEAQ (reference sequence). This CDR3 has 15 residues. This chain's CDR3 is CASSPAGITNYGYTF. The DNA for the CDR3 is TGTGCCAGCAGCCCAGCTGGCATAACGAACTATGGCTACACCTTC. The complete variable domain, with remaining parts taken from reference TRBV7-9 and TRBJ1-2, reads DTGVSQNPRHKITKRGQNVTFRCDPISEHNRLYWYRQTLGQGPEFLTYFQNEAQLEKSRLLSDRFSAERPKGSFSTLEIQRTEQGDSAMYLCASSPAGITNYGYTFGSGTRLTVV.

The chain links TRBV28 to TRBJ2-5; D is possibly TRBD1 (5 bases). CDR1 MDHEN and CDR2 SYDVKM come from the germline V gene. V was shortened by 4 bases and J by 6 bases, with 15 bases between the two germline ends. The CDR3 length is 14 residues. The CDR3 here is CASSSYFRVKTQYF. CDR3 DNA: TGTGCCAGCAGTTCTTACTTCAGGGTGAAGACCCAGTACTTC.

There are a few counts of this clone. The chain uses TRBV29-1 and TRBJ2-6, with D possibly being TRBD1 or TRBD2 (6 bases each). Germline-derived CDR1 and CDR2 are SQVTM and ANQGSEA. This CDR3 spans 13 amino acids. In DNA, the CDR3 is TGCGCCAAACGGGGGCCTGGGGCCAACGTCCTGACTTTC. Encoded protein: CAKRGPGANVLTF. The full variable domain, its missing parts supplied by reference TRBV29-1 and TRBJ2-6, is SAVISQKPSRDICQRGTSLTIQCQVDSQVTMMFWYRQQPGQSLTLIATANQGSEATYESGFVIDKFPISRPNLTFSTLTVSNMSPEDSSIYLCAKRGPGANVLTFGAGSRLTVL.

The chain couples TRBV18 to TRBJ2-1; TRBD1 matches at 10 bases. Germline CDR1 and CDR2: KGHSH and LQKENI. The CDR3 loop spans 15 amino acids. V lost 3 bases to trimming and J lost 2 bases; unmatched junction nucleotides: 1. CDR3 nucleotide sequence: TGTGCCAGCTCACCGGGGACAGGGGCCTACAATGAGCAGTTCTTC. Protein product: CASSPGTGAYNEQFF.

This rearrangement joins TRBV19 to TRBJ2-3; D may be TRBD2 (5 bases). The germline V gene encodes CDR1 LNHDA and CDR2 SQIVND (reference sequence). CDR3 length: 15 residues. Trimming took off 3 bases at V and 2 bases at J, with 12 bases between the two ends. Here the CDR3 DNA reads TGTGCCAGTAGTATTGCTAAAGCGGCCACAGATACGCAGTATTTT. It translates to CASSIAKAATDTQYF. Based on the CDR3 plus reference TRBV19 and TRBJ2-3, the full variable domain is DGGITQSPKYLFRKEGQNVTLSCEQNLNHDAMYWYRQDPGQGLRLIYYSQIVNDFQKGDIAEGYSVSREKKESFPLTVTSAQKNPTAFYLCASSIAKAATDTQYFGPGTRLTVL.